This TCR beta chain was observed in a study of blood T cell repertoires in COVID-19. Deletions cut 2 bases from V and 3 bases from J, with 19 bases between. Per the germline V gene, CDR1 is ENHRY and CDR2 is SYGVKD. CDR3 length: 17 amino acids. Sequenced by immunoSEQ multiplex PCR; TCRdb stores in-frame clones only, minus some. This table has 190,000 or so clones, around 88% appearing once. This chain joins TRBV10-3 and TRBJ2-5; possibly TRBD2 for D (6 bases). Sequencing was carried out using peripheral blood. The clonotype comes from a man aged 50 to 60 with active or convalescent COVID-19. CDR3 DNA: TGTGCCATCAGTGAGGGCCTTAAAGCGGGCAGCAAAGAGACCCAGTACTTC. Protein: CAISEGLKAGSKETQYF.